These 23 T cell receptor beta chains came from one sample sequenced in a study of OX40 agonist ivuxolimab in advanced cancers. The protocol used for the library was the immunoSEQ multiplex PCR assay. TCRdb holds this immuneACCESS table with in-frame rearrangements only. Some clones are missing; in checked studies, unresolved V genes explain under half, and the rest has no known cause. This sample gives more than 50,000 clones in total; 70% to 90% of them show up just once. 0.35% of the sample belongs to the ten largest clones. The sequencing used CD4+ or CD8+ T cells sorted from blood, collected in a trial of the OX40 agonist ivuxolimab. These receptors all come from an adult with an advanced solid tumor such as melanoma, head and neck, liver or kidney cancer.

The chain uses TRBV7-9 and TRBJ1-5; 7 bases are shared with TRBD1. The CDR3 runs 17 residues. Per the germline V gene, CDR1 is SEHNR and CDR2 is FQNEAQ (reference sequence). V lost 5 bases and J lost 0; bases outside the gene matches: 10. CDR3 region: CASSLSGGPYSNQPQHF. The DNA for the CDR3 is TGTGCCAGCAGCCTCTCAGGGGGACCTTATAGCAATCAGCCCCAGCATTTT.

This clone was seen more than once but under ten times. The chain is built from TRBV10-2 and TRBJ2-5; D possibly corresponds to TRBD2 (5 bases). Trimming left V 6 bases short and J 5 bases short, with 16 bases between. Germline CDR1 reads WSHSY; CDR2 reads SAAADI. The CDR3 consists of 14 residues. The CDR3 DNA sequence: TGCGCCAGCAGCGTCCCGGGGTCTTGGGAGACCCAGTACTTC. Translation gives CASSVPGSWETQYF.

The rearrangement links TRBV7-8 to TRBJ2-1, with D possibly TRBD1 on 6 matching bases. Germline V gene lookup returns CDR1 SGHVS and CDR2 FQNEAQ. The CDR3 sequence is 16 residues long. V lost 5 bases and J lost 0, with 14 bases in between. In DNA form, the CDR3 reads TGTGCCAGCAGCCCCAGGGGTCAAAGCTCCTACAATGAGCAGTTCTTC. Residues: CASSPRGQSSYNEQFF.

This rearrangement joins TRBV4-3 to TRBJ1-3; D call uncertain. The V and J ends lost 1 base and 2 bases respectively, with 6 bases between them. Per germline, CDR1 LGHNA and CDR2 YSLEER. This CDR3 has 14 residues. The CDR3: CASSQGGAGNTIYF. Here the CDR3 DNA reads TGCGCCAGCAGCCAAGGCGGAGCTGGAAACACCATATATTTT.

Only a few counts were recorded for this clone. The V gene is TRBV5-1, the J gene TRBJ2-5; 8 bases map to TRBD2. Germline CDR1 reads SGHRS; CDR2 reads YFSETQ. CDR3 length: 16 residues. V lost 5 bases, J lost 3 bases, and 12 bases stayed unmatched. The CDR3 here is CASRFSGGPPEETQYF. The DNA for the CDR3 is TGCGCCAGCAGGTTCAGCGGGGGACCCCCTGAAGAGACCCAGTACTTC. Full variable domain (remainder filled in from reference TRBV5-1 and TRBJ2-5): KAGVTQTPRYLIKTRGQQVTLSCSPISGHRSVSWYQQTPGQGLQFLFEYFSETQRNKGNFPGRFSGRQFSNSRSEMNVSTLELGDSALYLCASRFSGGPPEETQYFGPGTRLLVL.

The chain has TRBV4-2 and TRBJ2-7; 9 bases align to TRBD2. The CDR3 length is 17 residues. The V and J ends lost 1 base and 0 bases, in that order; junction bases with no gene match: 7. The germline CDR1 and CDR2 sequences are LGHNA and YNFKEQ. The CDR3: CASSQAGSSGASYEQYF. CDR3 DNA sequence: TGTGCCAGCAGCCAAGCTGGTTCTAGCGGGGCCTCCTACGAGCAGTACTTC.

V gene TRBV7-2 combines with J gene TRBJ2-1, with D perhaps being TRBD1 or TRBD2 (5 bases each). The V gene's germline CDR1 is SGHTA and CDR2 FQGNSA. Trimming left V 1 base short and J 5 bases short, with 12 bases between. The CDR3 is made up of 15 amino acids. The CDR3 DNA sequence: TGTGCCAGCAGCTTAGTACCGGGACGGCACAATGAGCAGTTCTTC. Translation: CASSLVPGRHNEQFF.

The CDR3 loop reads CASSESRGPYSPLHF. The CDR3 coding sequence is TGTGCCAGCAGTGAATCAAGGGGACCGTATTCACCCCTCCACTTT. This chain connects TRBV25-1 to TRBJ1-6; the D gene is possibly TRBD1 (5 bases). Germline V CDR1 and CDR2: MGHDK, SYGVNS. Trimming shortened V by 1 base and J by 8 bases, and 12 bases separated the two germline ends. This CDR3 comprises 15 residues.

The chain links TRBV27 to TRBJ2-3, with 7 bases fitting TRBD2. Germline-derived CDR1 and CDR2 are MNHEY and SMNVEV (reference sequence). With 3 bases clipped from V and 1 base from J, the junction kept 4 bases outside the gene matches. CDR3 length equals 15 residues. The CDR3 DNA is TGTGCCAGCAGTTTCGGACTAGTCGGCACAGATACGCAGTATTTT. This translates into CASSFGLVGTDTQYF.

This chain connects TRBV4-1 to TRBJ1-5, with a tentative D call TRBD1 (5 bases). This CDR3 contains 18 residues. Germline loops: CDR1 MGHRA, CDR2 YSYEKL. Deletions cut 0 bases from V and 1 base from J, with 16 bases between. The CDR3 region is CASSQEFQGVRSNQPQHF. The DNA of the CDR3 is TGCGCCAGCAGCCAAGAATTTCAGGGAGTTCGCAGCAATCAGCCCCAGCATTTT.

The chain is built from TRBV4-2 and TRBJ2-7; D unclear. CDR1 and CDR2 (germline): LGHNA, YNFKEQ. Between the trimmed V and J ends, which lost 4 bases and 2 bases, there was a span of 18 bases. This CDR3 spans 16 amino acids. The CDR3 spells CASSPDQEEPAYEQYF. As DNA, the CDR3 is TGTGCCAGCAGCCCAGACCAGGAAGAACCTGCCTACGAGCAGTACTTC.

J is TRBJ1-2 and V is TRBV20-1; possibly TRBD1 for D (6 bases). Germline assignment: CDR1 DFQATT and CDR2 SNEGSKA (reference sequence). The V gene lost 5 bases and the J gene lost 8 bases, with 9 bases spanning the gap. The CDR3 contains 10 residues. DNA for the CDR3: TGCAGTGCTCCCGACAGGGGCTACACCTTC. As protein: CSAPDRGYTF.

The rearrangement joins TRBV6-6 to TRBJ2-7; D tentatively reads TRBD1 or TRBD2 (7 bases each). CDR1 and CDR2 (germline): MNHNY, SVGAGI (reference sequence). V lost 0 bases to trimming and J lost 3 bases, with 12 bases between them. This CDR3 spans 15 amino acids. The CDR3: CASSYSSGGGYEQYF. The DNA for the CDR3 is TGTGCCAGCAGTTACTCGTCAGGGGGGGGCTACGAGCAGTACTTC.

This sequence joins TRBV19 and TRBJ1-3; 7 nucleotides align to TRBD1. This CDR3 is built from 16 residues. Germline CDR1 reads LNHDA; CDR2 reads SQIVND (reference sequence). With 5 bases clipped from V and 4 bases from J, the junction kept 11 bases outside the gene matches. The CDR3 spells CASSPQHRGRGNTIYF. The CDR3 DNA reads as TGTGCCAGTAGTCCGCAACACAGGGGAAGGGGAAACACCATATATTTT.

The chain combines TRBV4-3 with TRBJ2-2; TRBD2 agrees at 7 bases. Unmatched junction bases numbered 5, after V lost 3 bases and J lost 4 bases. Germline V gene sequence: CDR1 LGHNA, CDR2 YSLEER. The CDR3 has 15 residues. The CDR3 DNA reads as TGCGCCAGCAGCCAGATAGCGGGCTCCACCGGGGAGCTGTTTTTT. It encodes CASSQIAGSTGELFF.

The chain joins TRBV6-1 to TRBJ2-1, with TRBD2 matching 11 bases. Trimming cost V 1 base and J 3 bases; bases outside gene matches: 5. Germline assignment: CDR1 MNHNS and CDR2 SASEGT. The CDR3 runs to 17 residues. The CDR3 DNA is TGTGCCAGCAGTGAAGGAAAACTAGCGGGGGACTACAATGAGCAGTTCTTC. Protein product: CASSEGKLAGDYNEQFF.

This chain uses TRBV30 with TRBJ1-2, with D hard to call. Germline V gene sequence: CDR1 GTSNPN, CDR2 SVGIG (reference sequence). V was trimmed by 0 bases and J by 4 bases, leaving 9 bases between them. This CDR3 spans 13 amino acids. CDR3 coding DNA: TGTGCCTGGAGTGTCGGCAGGTTCTATGGCTACACCTTC. Translation gives CAWSVGRFYGYTF.

This chain uses TRBV7-2 with TRBJ2-3; D is unclear. The V end was cut by 5 bases, the J end by 0 bases, with 12 bases between. CDR1 and CDR2 from the germline V gene are SGHTA and FQGNSA. CDR3 length equals 15 residues. DNA for the CDR3: TGTGCCAGCAGCCAATGGGCTCCCAGCACAGATACGCAGTATTTT. It yields the protein CASSQWAPSTDTQYF.

CDR3 DNA sequence: TGTGCCAGCAGGATGGGGACGGCGAACACCGGGGAGCTGTTTTTT. It is translated as CASRMGTANTGELFF. V gene TRBV6-1 combines with J gene TRBJ2-2; the D gene could be TRBD1 or TRBD2 (5 bases each). From germline, CDR1 is MNHNS and CDR2 SASEGT. Trimming took off 6 bases at V and 0 bases at J, with 11 bases between the two ends. This CDR3 has 15 residues.

The rearrangement links TRBV7-2 to TRBJ2-7, with D uncertain. The ends were cut back, 5 bases at V and 0 bases at J, with 5 bases in the middle. The CDR3 is made up of 12 amino acids. The germline gives CDR1 SGHTA, CDR2 FQGNSA. CDR3 region: CASSPSSYEQYF. The CDR3 DNA follows: TGTGCCAGCAGCCCCAGCTCCTACGAGCAGTACTTC.

This chain connects TRBV2 to TRBJ2-7; D possibly corresponds to TRBD1 (6 bases). Germline CDR1 SNHLY, CDR2 FYNNEI. The CDR3 is 13 amino acids. V was clipped by 6 bases and J by 7 bases, with 16 bases between them. The CDR3 coding sequence is TGTGCCAGCAGCATAGGACAGACTCGGGAGCAGTACTTC. Translated, it gives CASSIGQTREQYF.

This chain links TRBV11-2 with TRBJ1-1; no clear D gene. V lost 4 bases and J lost 11, with 17 bases in between. Germline CDR1 is SGHAT and CDR2 is FQNNGV. The CDR3 has 13 residues. DNA of the CDR3: TGTGCCAGCAGCTCCTTAGGAGGGAACGGGGCTTTCTTT. Its translation is CASSSLGGNGAFF. Based on the CDR3 plus reference TRBV11-2 and TRBJ1-1, the full variable domain is EAGVAQSPRYKIIEKRQSVAFWCNPISGHATLYWYQQILGQGPKLLIQFQNNGVVDDSQLPKDRFSAERLKGVDSTLKIQPAKLEDSAVYLCASSSLGGNGAFFGQGTRLTVV.

This clone has a handful of counts. J is TRBJ2-2 and V is TRBV1; the DNA was not compared with TRBD1, the D call given in the table. TRBV1 is shown as a pseudogene. This CDR3 is built from 15 residues. CDR3 in DNA: TGCACCAGCACCCCGGACAGAAATAACACCGGGGAGCTGTTTTTT. It encodes CTSTPDRNNTGELFF.